This TCR beta chain was sequenced during a study of blood T cell repertoires in COVID-19. The V end was cut by 6 bases, the J end by 6 bases, with 15 bases between. Per the germline V gene, CDR1 is MNHEY and CDR2 is SVGAGI. The CDR3 is made up of 14 amino acids. Sequencing used immunoSEQ multiplex PCR; TCRdb keeps in-frame clones, though not all of them. The sample consists of about 180,000 clones, about 83% of them appearing once. The sample consisted of PBMCs or T cells enriched from blood (not recorded which). The chain is built from TRBV6-5 and TRBJ1-5; D gene uncertain. This TCR was sampled from a young woman who had recovered from COVID-19. Here the CDR3 DNA reads TGTGCCAGCAGCCCCGTTCGACTCACTCAGCCCCAGCATTTT. Translating gives CASSPVRLTQPQHF.